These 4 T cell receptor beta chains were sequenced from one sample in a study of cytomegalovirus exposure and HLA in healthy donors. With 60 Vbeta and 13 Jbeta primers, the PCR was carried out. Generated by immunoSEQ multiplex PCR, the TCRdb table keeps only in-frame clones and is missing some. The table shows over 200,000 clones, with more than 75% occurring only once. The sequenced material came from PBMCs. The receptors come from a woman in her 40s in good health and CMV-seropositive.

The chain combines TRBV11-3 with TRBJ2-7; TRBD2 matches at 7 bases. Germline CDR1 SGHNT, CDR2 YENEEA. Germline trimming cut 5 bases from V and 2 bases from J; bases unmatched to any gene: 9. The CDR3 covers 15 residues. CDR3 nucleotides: TGTGCCAGCAGCCCCTATCCGGCGGGGGCCTACGAGCAGTACTTC. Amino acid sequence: CASSPYPAGAYEQYF.

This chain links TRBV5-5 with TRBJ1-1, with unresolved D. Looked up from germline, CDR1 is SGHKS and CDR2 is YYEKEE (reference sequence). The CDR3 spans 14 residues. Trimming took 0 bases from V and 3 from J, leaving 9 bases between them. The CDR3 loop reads CASSLDRPDTEAFF. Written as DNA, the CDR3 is TGTGCCAGCAGCTTGGACAGACCAGACACTGAAGCTTTCTTT.

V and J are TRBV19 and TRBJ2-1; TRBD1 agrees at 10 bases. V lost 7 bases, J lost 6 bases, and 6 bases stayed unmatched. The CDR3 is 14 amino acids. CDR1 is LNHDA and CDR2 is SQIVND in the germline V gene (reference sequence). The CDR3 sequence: CASKGDRGGNEQFF. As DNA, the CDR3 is TGTGCCAGTAAGGGGGACAGGGGCGGCAATGAGCAGTTCTTC. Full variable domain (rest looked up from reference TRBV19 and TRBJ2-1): DGGITQSPKYLFRKEGQNVTLSCEQNLNHDAMYWYRQDPGQGLRLIYYSQIVNDFQKGDIAEGYSVSREKKESFPLTVTSAQKNPTAFYLCASKGDRGGNEQFFGPGTRLTVL.

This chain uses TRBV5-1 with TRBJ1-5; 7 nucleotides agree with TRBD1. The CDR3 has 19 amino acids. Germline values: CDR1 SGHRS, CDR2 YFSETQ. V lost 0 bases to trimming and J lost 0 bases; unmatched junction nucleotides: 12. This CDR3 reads CASSLELDRIKYSNQPQHF. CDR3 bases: TGCGCCAGCAGCTTGGAACTGGACAGGATCAAATATAGCAATCAGCCCCAGCATTTT.